The next 32 T cell receptor beta chains were all read from a single sample in a study of human T cells and chemical hapten exposure. The time point here: patch test 3, about 24 weeks after DPC sensitization. As for treatment: therapeutic diphenylcyclopropenone sensitization with weekly scalp DPC. TCRdb reprocessed the RACE reads with MiXCR, giving one entry per CDR3 protein. The table shows 150,000 to 200,000 distinct CDR3 sequences, with around 23% occurring only once. Sequences were derived from whole blood, sampled in connection with sensitization to the hapten diphenylcyclopropenone (DPC). The receptors were gathered from a woman aged 35 to 49 with alopecia areata. Some clones in this sample may be carry-over from other donors' samples.

A few counts support this clonotype. The V call is TRBV5-6, the J call TRBJ1-5; 9 positions agree with TRBD1. Looked up from germline, CDR1 is SGHDT and CDR2 is YYEEEE. The V and J ends lost 4 bases and 4 bases, in that order; junction bases with no gene match: 12. The CDR3 consists of 17 residues. Written as DNA, the CDR3 is TGTGCCAGCAGCCTGGGGGACAGGGCCCTCCAGAATCAGCCCCAGCATTTT. This encodes CASSLGDRALQNQPQHF.

This clonotype was counted a few times. The chain couples TRBV28 to TRBJ2-7; 9 bases fit TRBD1. Germline loops: CDR1 MDHEN, CDR2 SYDVKM. The V gene end was trimmed by 4 bases and the J gene end by 1 base; junction bases not matched to a gene: 5. The CDR3 length is 15 residues. CDR3 in amino acids: CASSSGGTGSYEQYF. The CDR3 DNA follows: TGTGCCAGCAGTTCGGGCGGGACAGGGTCCTACGAGCAGTACTTC.

The rearrangement links TRBV28 to TRBJ2-1; 11 bases map to TRBD2. This CDR3 spans 16 amino acids. Trimming took 4 bases from V and 7 from J; bases not matched to a gene: 9. Germline loops: CDR1 MDHEN, CDR2 SYDVKM. CDR3 coding DNA: TGTGCCAGCAGTTCCATACTAGCGGGAGAGGAAAATGAGCAGTTCTTC. Protein product: CASSSILAGEENEQFF.

This clonotype was seen more than once but under ten times. One junction end disagrees with the germline gene, perhaps due to a read error. The rearrangement uses TRBV29-1 and TRBJ2-5; D may be TRBD1 (5 bases). CDR1 and CDR2 (germline): SQVTM, ANQGSEA. This CDR3 contains 15 residues. CDR3 residues: CSAELGKVGAGTQYF. CDR3 DNA: TGCAGCGCTGAATTGGGCAAAGTAGGGGCCGGGACCCAGTACTTC.

This clonotype was picked up a small number of times. The chain uses TRBV18 and TRBJ2-1; D unresolved. V was clipped by 4 bases and J by 8 bases, with 15 bases between them. Germline-derived CDR1 and CDR2 are KGHSH and LQKENI. This CDR3 contains 14 residues. The CDR3 nucleotides read TGTGCCAGCTCACTGTTCGGACCCCAGGATGAGCAGTTCTTC. It specifies CASSLFGPQDEQFF.

This clonotype was seen a few times. The rearrangement uses TRBV5-5 and TRBJ2-5; D is uncertain. Germline V gene lookup returns CDR1 SGHKS and CDR2 YYEKEE (reference sequence). The V end lost 1 base, the J end lost 1 base, and 11 bases lay between the germline ends. This CDR3 is built from 15 residues. CDR3 coding DNA: TGTGCCAGCAGCTTGTTCCGGACCAGCCAAGAGACCCAGTACTTC. It is translated as CASSLFRTSQETQYF.

The rearrangement uses TRBV25-1 and TRBJ2-7; a weak D match, TRBD1 (6 bases). Trimming removed 4 bases at V and 6 bases at J, with 7 bases between. Germline loops: CDR1 MGHDK, CDR2 SYGVNS. CDR3 length equals 11 residues. The CDR3 bases are TGTGCCAGCAGTGGAGGGGGCGAGCAGTACTTC. Residues: CASSGGGEQYF.

A few counts support this clonotype. The V call is TRBV12-3 or TRBV12-4, the J call TRBJ1-1, with no clear D. The CDR3 loop spans 14 amino acids. V was clipped by 6 bases and J by 5 bases, with 16 bases between them. The CDR3 here is CASRAGEVGTEAFF. The CDR3 DNA follows: TGTGCCAGCAGGGCCGGGGAGGTAGGGACTGAAGCTTTCTTT.

This clonotype was picked up one time. The V call is TRBV6-2 or TRBV6-3, the J call TRBJ2-7, with D possibly TRBD2 on 6 matching bases. V was pared by 8 bases and J by 5 bases, with 10 bases between. The germline gives CDR1 MNHEY, CDR2 SVGEGT. CDR3 length equals 11 residues. The CDR3 sequence: CASRGYNEQYF. The CDR3 DNA sequence: TGTGCCAGCCGGGGGTACAACGAGCAGTACTTC.

This clonotype was found many times. V usage is TRBV10-3 and J usage is TRBJ2-1; 7 bases match TRBD2. The CDR3 is 15 amino acids. The J segment lost 3 bases and the V segment lost 8 bases, leaving 10 bases of the junction unmatched. The V gene's germline CDR1 is ENHRY and CDR2 SYGVKD. The CDR3 sequence: CAIRAPSSGYNEQFF. For the CDR3, the DNA is TGTGCCATCCGCGCCCCCTCTAGCGGCTACAATGAGCAGTTCTTC.

V is TRBV7-9 and J is TRBJ2-3, with 9 bases that match TRBD2. The CDR3 consists of 15 residues. The V and J ends lost 5 bases and 6 bases, in that order; junction bases with no gene match: 9. CDR1 and CDR2 from the germline V gene are SEHNR and FQNEAQ (reference sequence). CDR3 in amino acids: CASSPRLADRDTQYF. The CDR3 DNA reads as TGTGCCAGCAGCCCCCGACTAGCGGACCGCGATACGCAGTATTTT.

The chain uses TRBV4-2 and TRBJ2-5; 9 bases fit TRBD2. This CDR3 is built from 15 residues. Germline loops: CDR1 LGHNA, CDR2 YNFKEQ. V trimming: 2 bases; J trimming: 5 bases; junction bases outside the gene matches: 6. The CDR3: CASSQWAGGPETQYF. CDR3 nucleotide sequence: TGTGCCAGCAGCCAATGGGCGGGAGGGCCGGAGACCCAGTACTTC.

J is TRBJ1-3 and V is TRBV29-1, with D tentatively TRBD1 (5 bases). The length of the CDR3 is 15 residues. The germline V gene has CDR1 SQVTM and CDR2 ANQGSEA. Between the trimmed V and J ends, which lost 5 bases and 0 bases, there was a span of 14 bases. The CDR3 region has the DNA TGCAGCGTTCCAGGGAATTGGGACTCTGGAAACACCATATATTTT. Amino acids: CSVPGNWDSGNTIYF.

The gene calls are TRBV20-1 and TRBJ2-2; 7 bases align to TRBD2. V was clipped by 3 bases and J by 3 bases; unmatched bases: 1. There are 13 residues in the CDR3. Per germline, CDR1 DFQATT and CDR2 SNEGSKA (reference sequence). Here the CDR3 reads CSASGRHTGELFF. As DNA, the CDR3 is TGCAGTGCTAGCGGGAGGCACACCGGGGAGCTGTTTTTT.

This chain uses TRBV25-1 with TRBJ2-1; D may be TRBD2 (6 bases). Germline loops: CDR1 MGHDK, CDR2 SYGVNS. CDR3 length equals 15 residues. The V and J ends lost 5 bases and 2 bases respectively, with 13 bases between them. The CDR3 region is CASSIRELPYNEQFF. CDR3 DNA: TGTGCCAGCAGTATCCGGGAGCTCCCCTACAATGAGCAGTTCTTC.

This clonotype was observed a handful of times. The chain is built from TRBV12-3 or TRBV12-4 and TRBJ2-1, with a possible D match to TRBD2 (6 bases). The CDR3 runs 16 residues. V was clipped by 3 bases and J by 6 bases, with 18 bases between them. As DNA, the CDR3 is TGTGCCAGCAGTTTTCGGTGGGGGGATGGGGGCAATGAGCAGTTCTTC. It encodes CASSFRWGDGGNEQFF.

The gene calls are TRBV12-3 or TRBV12-4 and TRBJ1-1, with D possibly TRBD1 on 6 matching bases. This CDR3 has 13 amino acids. Trimming took off 6 bases at V and 4 bases at J, with 12 bases between the two ends. CDR3 nucleotide sequence: TGTGCCAGCAGACCCACAGGGAGCACTGAAGCTTTCTTT. It specifies CASRPTGSTEAFF.

The J gene is TRBJ2-1, the V gene TRBV7-3; D is perhaps TRBD2 (6 bases). The CDR3 consists of 15 residues. Germline assignment: CDR1 SGHTA and CDR2 FQGTGA. Trimming left V 6 bases short and J 4 bases short, with 16 bases between. CDR3 sequence: CASSPLGGDYNEQFF. The DNA for the CDR3 is TGTGCCAGCAGTCCTTTGGGGGGAGATTACAATGAGCAGTTCTTC.

This clonotype was detected many times. The rearrangement joins TRBV5-5 to TRBJ1-1; 8 bases match TRBD1. This CDR3 region has 13 residues. The germline gives CDR1 SGHKS, CDR2 YYEKEE (reference sequence). The V gene end was trimmed by 3 bases and the J gene end by 5 bases; junction bases not matched to a gene: 3. The CDR3 reads CASSYRGATEAFF. The DNA of the CDR3 is TGTGCCAGCAGCTACAGGGGGGCGACTGAAGCTTTCTTT.

The gene calls are TRBV5-1 and TRBJ2-7; 7 bases are shared with TRBD1. The CDR3 is 15 amino acids. The ends lost 3 bases at V and 4 bases at J; junction bases unmatched: 10. Per germline, CDR1 SGHRS and CDR2 YFSETQ. The CDR3 sequence: CASSSGQVWVYEQYF. The CDR3 DNA is TGCGCCAGCAGCTCTGGACAGGTTTGGGTGTACGAGCAGTACTTC.

This clonotype occurred a few times. CDR3 sequence reads: CSVEGLAGHNEQFF. As DNA, the CDR3 is TGCAGCGTTGAAGGGCTAGCGGGCCACAATGAGCAGTTCTTC. The chain combines TRBV29-1 with TRBJ2-1; TRBD2 aligns across 8 bases. V lost 1 base to trimming and J lost 5 bases; unmatched junction nucleotides: 4. Germline lookup yields CDR1 SQVTM and CDR2 ANQGSEA. The length of the CDR3 is 14 residues.

This clonotype occurred many times. The V call is TRBV7-3, the J call TRBJ1-1, with D possibly matching TRBD1 (5 bases). There are 14 residues in the CDR3. The V end was cut by 4 bases, the J end by 3 bases, with 12 bases between. Per the germline V gene, CDR1 is SGHTA and CDR2 is FQGTGA. CDR3 residues: CASSSTGVDTEAFF. Written as DNA, the CDR3 is TGTGCCAGCAGCTCCACGGGGGTGGACACTGAAGCTTTCTTT.

The chain joins TRBV20-1 to TRBJ2-1; D call uncertain. There are 15 residues in the CDR3. The germline V gene encodes CDR1 DFQATT and CDR2 SNEGSKA (reference sequence). Trimming cost V 3 bases and J 7 bases, with 19 bases left between them. The CDR3 loop reads CSARDRPGPRNEQFF. DNA of the CDR3: TGCAGTGCTAGGGATCGTCCCGGACCGAGGAATGAGCAGTTCTTC.

This clonotype has only a few counts. V and J are TRBV5-1 and TRBJ2-7; D ambiguous. There are 15 residues in the CDR3. V was trimmed by 0 bases and J by 0 bases, leaving 10 bases between them. The germline V gene encodes CDR1 SGHRS and CDR2 YFSETQ. The CDR3 coding sequence is TGCGCCAGCAGCTTGGGGCCGATCTCCTCCTACGAGCAGTACTTC. Translated, it gives CASSLGPISSYEQYF.

A remark on this clonotype: A junction end diverges from the germline sequence, so it may reflect a read error. The chain carries TRBV28 and TRBJ2-1, with D tentatively TRBD1 (6 bases). Germline V gene data show CDR1 as MDHEN and CDR2 as SYDVKM. The CDR3 runs 11 residues. The CDR3 sequence: CASSFGQPMAF. CDR3 sequence (DNA): TGTGCCAGCAGTTTCGGACAGCCCATGGCCTTC. Based on the CDR3 plus reference TRBV28 and TRBJ2-1, the full variable domain is DVKVTQSSRYLVKRTGEKVFLECVQDMDHENMFWYRQDPGLGLRLIYFSYDVKMKEKGDIPEGYSVSREKKERFSLILESASTNQTSMYLCASSFGQPMAFGPGTRLTVL.

This clonotype was seen ten or more times. This chain connects TRBV5-6 to TRBJ2-1; 10 nucleotides line up with TRBD2. The CDR3 spans 15 residues. V lost 1 base and J lost 8; bases outside the gene matches: 6. Germline V gene sequence: CDR1 SGHDT, CDR2 YYEEEE. The CDR3 protein is CASSLLTSGVDEQFF. The CDR3 bases are TGTGCCAGCAGCTTGCTAACTAGCGGGGTGGATGAGCAGTTCTTC.

This clonotype was seen many times. V and J are TRBV15 and TRBJ1-2, with TRBD1 matching 7 bases. In germline, CDR1 is LNHNV, CDR2 YYDKDF (reference sequence). The CDR3 consists of 14 residues. J was trimmed by 4 bases and V by 8 bases; bases with no gene match: 10. In nucleotides, the CDR3 is TGTGCCACCGAGGAGATTGGACAGGCCTATGGCTACACCTTC. Translated: CATEEIGQAYGYTF.

The chain joins TRBV5-1 to TRBJ2-5; D gene unclear. Germline V CDR1 and CDR2: SGHRS, YFSETQ. Trimming took off 1 base at V and 1 base at J, with 5 bases between the two ends. The CDR3 has 13 residues. The CDR3, as DNA: TGCGCCAGCAGCTTGTTGGGCCAAGAGACCCAGTACTTC. Translated: CASSLLGQETQYF.

The rearrangement links TRBV10-3 to TRBJ1-6, with a weak D call TRBD1 (6 bases). V was pared by 6 bases and J by 6 bases, with 6 bases between. CDR3 size: 12 residues. CDR1 is ENHRY, CDR2 SYGVKD, per germline. The CDR3, as DNA: TGTGCCATCAGGGACAGTAATTCACCCCTCCACTTT. Translated: CAIRDSNSPLHF.

The rearrangement uses TRBV20-1 and TRBJ2-7; 7 bases agree with TRBD2. Germline assignment: CDR1 DFQATT and CDR2 SNEGSKA (reference sequence). The length of the CDR3 is 14 residues. The J segment lost 3 bases and the V segment lost 5 bases, leaving 10 bases of the junction unmatched. The CDR3: CSAGGGGPFYEQYF. Here the CDR3 DNA reads TGCAGTGCTGGCGGGGGAGGGCCCTTCTACGAGCAGTACTTC.

This clonotype was observed a handful of times. CDR3 sequence (DNA): TGTGCCAGCAGCCGAACGGGACAGTCGGGAGCCAAAAACATTCAGTACTTC. Translation gives CASSRTGQSGAKNIQYF. The genes are TRBV7-9 and TRBJ2-4, with 7 bases that match TRBD1. V lost 5 bases and J lost 0; bases outside the gene matches: 10. CDR3 length equals 17 residues. Per the germline V gene, CDR1 is SEHNR and CDR2 is FQNEAQ (reference sequence).

The chain links TRBV29-1 to TRBJ1-3, with D maybe TRBD1 (6 bases). Trimming removed 6 bases from V and 2 bases from J, with 17 bases in between. Germline CDR1 reads SQVTM; CDR2 reads ANQGSEA. The CDR3 spans 15 residues. The CDR3 coding sequence is TGCAGCGTGATGGGGGGCGCGGTCACTGGAAACACCATATATTTT. Amino acids: CSVMGGAVTGNTIYF. The whole variable domain, filled in from reference TRBV29-1 and TRBJ1-3, reads SAVISQKPSRDICQRGTSLTIQCQVDSQVTMMFWYRQQPGQSLTLIATANQGSEATYESGFVIDKFPISRPNLTFSTLTVSNMSPEDSSIYLCSVMGGAVTGNTIYFGEGSWLTVV.